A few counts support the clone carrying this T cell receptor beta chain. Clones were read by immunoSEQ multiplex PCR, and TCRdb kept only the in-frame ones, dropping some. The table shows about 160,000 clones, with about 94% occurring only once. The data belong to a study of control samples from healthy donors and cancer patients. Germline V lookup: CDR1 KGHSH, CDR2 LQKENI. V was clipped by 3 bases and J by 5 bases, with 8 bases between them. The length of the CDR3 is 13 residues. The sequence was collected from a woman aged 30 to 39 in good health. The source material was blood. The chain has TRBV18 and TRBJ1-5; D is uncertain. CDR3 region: CASSPDGDQPQHF. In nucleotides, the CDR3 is TGTGCCAGCTCACCGGACGGGGATCAGCCCCAGCATTTT.